This T cell receptor (beta chain) appears in the sequencing data of a study of T cells in Graves' hyperthyroidism and ophthalmopathy. This clonotype was detected a few times. The study included ophthalmopathy patients with Clinical Activity Score at least 3, NOSPECS grade at least 4 and duration under 3 months. Amplification yielded TCR beta CDR3 regions, with RNA transcripts as the source. First-round RT-PCR of the TCR CDR3 relied on the HTBI primer set. TCRdb re-called the multiplex PCR reads through MiXCR, storing one row per CDR3 protein. The sample holds more than 450,000 distinct CDR3 sequences, 15% to 20% seen once. The CDR3 covers 16 residues. The germline V gene encodes CDR1 SGHVS and CDR2 FQNEAQ. V dropped 0 bases and J dropped 7; count of bases not matched to a gene: 9.

The receptor was isolated from a man in his forties with Graves' ophthalmopathy. The sequencing input was blood. The chain employs TRBV7-8 and TRBJ2-3; 8 bases match TRBD2. CDR3 in amino acids: CASSLASAGGPHTQYF. DNA for the CDR3: TGTGCCAGCAGCTTAGCTTCGGCGGGGGGCCCCCATACGCAGTATTTT.